These T cell receptor beta chains were read from a single sample in a study of CD8+ T cells in alopecia areata. Generated by immunoSEQ multiplex PCR, the TCRdb table keeps only in-frame clones and is missing some. The sample gives some 110,000 clones, 50% to 75% of which show up once; 25% to 30% is in the top ten. The input for sequencing was CD8+ T cells sorted from blood, taken at week 4, from a patient treated with tofacitinib. These receptors were taken from a human donor with alopecia areata. Each CDR3 is given with its conserved first and last residue. Fields, in order: D gene, V gene, J gene, clone size, CDR3 protein, CDR3 DNA. The D gene is left open where the match is weak. Size tells how often a clone was seen (once, few, many) or the class of an expanded clone, and some rows leave it out.

NA,TRBV29-1,TRBJ2-1,NA,CSGLTSEGRESYEQFF,TGCAGCGGTCTCACTTCGGAGGGCAGGGAGAGTTATGAGCAGTTCTTC
NA,TRBV30,TRBJ1-2,NA,CAWSMDRPGYTF,TGTGCCTGGAGTATGGACAGACCTGGCTACACCTTC
NA,TRBV29-1,TRBJ2-1,NA,CSVGDGDEQFF,TGCAGCGTTGGGGACGGCGATGAGCAGTTCTTC
NA,TRBV7-9,TRBJ2-5,NA,CASLMDEFQETQYF,TGTGCCAGCTTGATGGATGAGTTCCAAGAGACCCAGTACTTC
NA,TRBV10-3,TRBJ2-7,NA,CAISQRAPYEQYF,TGTGCCATCAGTCAGAGAGCCCCCTACGAGCAGTACTTC
TRBD2,TRBV29-1,TRBJ2-7,NA,CSVLPSGGYEQYF,TGCAGCGTCCTCCCTAGCGGGGGCTACGAGCAGTACTTC
NA,TRBV29-1,TRBJ2-7,NA,CSVERGQDFGYEQYF,TGCAGCGTTGAACGGGGACAAGACTTCGGGTACGAGCAGTACTTC
NA,TRBV29-1,TRBJ1-1,few,CSVVLNTEAFF,TGCAGCGTTGTGTTGAACACTGAAGCTTTCTTT
NA,TRBV29-1,TRBJ2-7,once,CSGRDSSCEQYF,TGCAGCGGGAGGGACAGCTCCTGCGAGCAGTACTTC
NA,TRBV5-4,TRBJ2-7,once,CASSPEAGGYEQYF,TGTGCCAGCAGCCCGGAGGCAGGCGGCTACGAGCAGTACTTC
NA,TRBV29-1,TRBJ2-2,few,CSVEHNGELFF,TGCAGCGTCGAGCATAACGGGGAGCTGTTTTTT
NA,TRBV25-1,TRBJ2-7,NA,CASSPSYEQYF,TGTGCCAGCAGCCCAAGCTACGAGCAGTACTTC
NA,TRBV11-1,TRBJ2-1,few,CASSPPPGTISSYNEQFF,TGTGCCAGCAGCCCACCCCCGGGGACAATCAGCTCCTACAATGAGCAGTTCTTC
TRBD1,TRBV6-6,TRBJ1-2,few,CATRQGLYGYTF,TGTGCCACCAGACAGGGCCTATATGGCTACACCTTC
TRBD2,TRBV29-1,TRBJ2-7,NA,CSVPGTRKDEQYF,TGCAGCGTCCCAGGGACTAGGAAGGACGAGCAGTACTTC
NA,TRBV7-2,TRBJ2-5,NA,CASSSRETQYF,TGTGCCAGCAGCTCACGGGAGACCCAGTACTTC
NA,TRBV5-1,TRBJ2-7,NA,CASSLAPLYEQYF,TGCGCCAGCAGCTTGGCTCCTCTCTACGAGCAGTACTTC
TRBD1,TRBV29-1,TRBJ1-2,NA,CSVEERNRGYGGYTF,TGCAGCGTTGAAGAGCGGAACAGGGGGTATGGTGGCTACACCTTC
TRBD1,TRBV9,TRBJ2-7,NA,CASSPGQDPEQYF,TGTGCCAGCAGCCCAGGACAGGACCCCGAGCAGTACTTC
NA,TRBV30,TRBJ2-1,NA,CAWSVLGNNEQFF,TGTGCCTGGAGTGTTCTGGGAAACAATGAGCAGTTCTTC
TRBD1,TRBV27,TRBJ1-2,once,CASSLGQGAVYGYTF,TGTGCCAGCAGTTTAGGCCAGGGGGCAGTCTATGGCTACACCTTC
NA,TRBV29-1,TRBJ2-7,NA,CSVEGRQSPSYEQYF,TGCAGCGTTGAAGGGCGACAGAGTCCTTCCTACGAGCAGTACTTC
NA,TRBV7-6,TRBJ1-3,once,CASSQVTGSDTIYF,TGTGCCAGCAGCCAAGTAACAGGGTCGGACACCATATATTTT
NA,TRBV5-1,TRBJ1-2,NA,CASSLGLGSGYTF,TGCGCCAGCAGCTTGGGGCTAGGGAGTGGCTACACCTTC
TRBD1,TRBV29-1,TRBJ1-2,few,CSGVDRGDYGYTF,TGCAGCGGGGTAGACAGGGGCGACTATGGCTACACCTTC
TRBD1,TRBV30,TRBJ2-1,NA,CAWSKETGVYNEQFF,TGTGCCTGGAGTAAAGAGACAGGGGTATACAATGAGCAGTTCTTC
TRBD1,TRBV2,TRBJ1-3,NA,CASKRQGGNTIYF,TGTGCCAGCAAGCGACAGGGTGGAAACACCATATATTTT
NA,TRBV9,TRBJ2-1,NA,CASSVRGGSSSYNEQFF,TGTGCCAGCAGCGTCCGTGGCGGGTCCAGCTCCTACAATGAGCAGTTCTTC
NA,TRBV27,TRBJ2-1,NA,CASSLHSKLYNEQFF,TGTGCCAGCAGTCTACACAGCAAACTATACAATGAGCAGTTCTTC
NA,TRBV7-8,TRBJ2-4,NA,CASSLGVGETKNIQYF,TGTGCCAGCAGCTTGGGGGTGGGGGAGACCAAAAACATTCAGTACTTC
NA,TRBV7-9,TRBJ1-5,NA,CASKGPLNQPQHF,TGTGCCAGCAAGGGCCCTCTCAATCAGCCCCAGCATTTT
NA,TRBV1,TRBJ2-3,NA,CIPWGRATDTQYF,TGCATCCCTTGGGGGCGGGCCACAGATACGCAGTATTTT
TRBD1,TRBV2,TRBJ1-6,NA,CASSLGTGSNSPLHF,TGTGCCAGCAGCCTAGGGACAGGGTCGAATTCACCCCTCCACTTT
NA,TRBV29-1,TRBJ2-5,NA,CSLSGVQETQYF,TGCAGCCTCTCCGGGGTTCAAGAGACCCAGTACTTC
NA,TRBV29-1,TRBJ2-1,NA,CSVERGEQFF,TGCAGCGTTGAGCGGGGTGAGCAGTTCTTC
NA,TRBV30,TRBJ2-2,NA,CAQDGGANTGELFF,TGTGCACAGGACGGGGGCGCAAACACCGGGGAGCTGTTTTTT
NA,TRBV13,TRBJ2-1,NA,CASVEQGENFPYNEQFF,TGTGCCAGCGTTGAACAGGGCGAGAATTTTCCCTACAATGAGCAGTTCTTC
TRBD1,TRBV4-1,TRBJ2-1,NA,CASSQVIGGGYNEQFF,TGCGCCAGCAGCCAAGTTATAGGGGGCGGCTACAATGAGCAGTTCTTC